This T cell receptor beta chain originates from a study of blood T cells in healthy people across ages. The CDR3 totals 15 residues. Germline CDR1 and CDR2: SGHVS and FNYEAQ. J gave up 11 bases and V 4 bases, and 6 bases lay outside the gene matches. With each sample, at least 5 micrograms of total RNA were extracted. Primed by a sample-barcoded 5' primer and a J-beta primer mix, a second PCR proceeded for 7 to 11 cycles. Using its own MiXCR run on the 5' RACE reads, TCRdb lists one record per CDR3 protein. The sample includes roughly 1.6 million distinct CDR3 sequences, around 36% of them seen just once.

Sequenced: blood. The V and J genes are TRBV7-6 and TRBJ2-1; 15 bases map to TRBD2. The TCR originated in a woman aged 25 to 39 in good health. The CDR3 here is CASSYGTSGRNKQFF. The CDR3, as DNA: TGTGCCAGCAGCTACGGGACTAGCGGGAGGAATAAGCAGTTCTTC.